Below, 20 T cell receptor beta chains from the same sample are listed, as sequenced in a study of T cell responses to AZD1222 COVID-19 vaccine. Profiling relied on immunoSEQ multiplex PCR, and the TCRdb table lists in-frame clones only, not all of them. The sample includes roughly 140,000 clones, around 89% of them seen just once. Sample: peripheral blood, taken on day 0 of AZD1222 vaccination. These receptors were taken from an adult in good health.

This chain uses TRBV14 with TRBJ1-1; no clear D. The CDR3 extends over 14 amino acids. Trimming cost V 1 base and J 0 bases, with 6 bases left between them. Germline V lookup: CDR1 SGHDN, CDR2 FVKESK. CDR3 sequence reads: CASSQVPVNTEAFF. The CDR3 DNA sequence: TGTGCCAGCAGCCAAGTGCCCGTGAACACTGAAGCTTTCTTT.

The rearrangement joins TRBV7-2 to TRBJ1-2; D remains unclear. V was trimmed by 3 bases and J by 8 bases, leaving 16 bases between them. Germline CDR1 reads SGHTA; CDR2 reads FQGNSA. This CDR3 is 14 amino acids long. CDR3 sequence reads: CASSFDPNGRGYTF. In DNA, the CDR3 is TGTGCCAGCAGCTTTGACCCTAACGGGAGAGGCTACACCTTC.

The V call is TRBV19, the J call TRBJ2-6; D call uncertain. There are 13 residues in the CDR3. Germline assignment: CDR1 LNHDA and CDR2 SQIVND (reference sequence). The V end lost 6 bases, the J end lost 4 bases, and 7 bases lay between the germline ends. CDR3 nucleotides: TGTGCCAGTAGGGGAACGGGGGCCAACGTCCTGACTTTC. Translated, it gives CASRGTGANVLTF.

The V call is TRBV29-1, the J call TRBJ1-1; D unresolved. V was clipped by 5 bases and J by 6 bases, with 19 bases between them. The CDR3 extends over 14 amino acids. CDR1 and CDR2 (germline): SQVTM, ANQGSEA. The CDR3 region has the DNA TGCAGCGTTCAAAGGGCGACCCGGGGAGCTGAAGCTTTCTTT. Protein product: CSVQRATRGAEAFF.

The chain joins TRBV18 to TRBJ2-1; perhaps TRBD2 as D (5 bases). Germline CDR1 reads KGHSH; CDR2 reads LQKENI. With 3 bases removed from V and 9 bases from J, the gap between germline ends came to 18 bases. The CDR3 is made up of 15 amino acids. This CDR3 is CASSPVTTSTIEQFF. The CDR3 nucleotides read TGTGCCAGCTCACCGGTCACTACTAGTACTATTGAGCAGTTCTTC.

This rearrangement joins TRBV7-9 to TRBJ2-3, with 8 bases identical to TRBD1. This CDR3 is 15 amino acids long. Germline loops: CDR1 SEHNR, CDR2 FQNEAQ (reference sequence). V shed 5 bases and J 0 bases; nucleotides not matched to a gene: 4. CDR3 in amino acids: CASSRRDRSTDTQYF. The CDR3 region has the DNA TGTGCCAGCAGCCGCCGGGACAGGAGCACAGATACGCAGTATTTT.

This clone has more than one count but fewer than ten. This CDR3 is CASSPLGNTEAFF. The CDR3 nucleotides read TGTGCCAGCTCACCGTTAGGTAACACTGAAGCTTTCTTT. The V gene is TRBV18, the J gene TRBJ1-1; D gene uncertain. CDR3 length: 13 amino acids. V was pared by 3 bases and J by 2 bases, with 7 bases between. CDR1 and CDR2 from the germline V gene are KGHSH and LQKENI.

CDR3: CASSTGGTSLHF. CDR3 DNA: TGTGCCAGTAGTACCGGAGGCACCTCCCTGCATTTT. This chain joins TRBV19 and TRBJ1-5; no clear D. CDR1 and CDR2 (germline): LNHDA, SQIVND (reference sequence). Trimming removed 4 bases from V and 15 bases from J, with 16 bases in between. The CDR3 is made up of 12 amino acids.

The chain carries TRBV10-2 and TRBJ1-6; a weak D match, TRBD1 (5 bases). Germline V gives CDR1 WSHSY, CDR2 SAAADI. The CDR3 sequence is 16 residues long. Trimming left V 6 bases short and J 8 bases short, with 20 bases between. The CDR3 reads CASSQGAARVDSPLHF. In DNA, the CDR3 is TGCGCCAGCAGCCAAGGGGCAGCCAGGGTGGATTCACCCCTCCACTTT.

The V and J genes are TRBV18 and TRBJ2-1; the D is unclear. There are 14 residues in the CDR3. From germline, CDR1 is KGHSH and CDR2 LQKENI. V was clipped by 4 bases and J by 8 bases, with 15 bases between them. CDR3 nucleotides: TGTGCCAGCTCACAAGATTATGCGGACCATGAGCAGTTCTTC. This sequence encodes CASSQDYADHEQFF.

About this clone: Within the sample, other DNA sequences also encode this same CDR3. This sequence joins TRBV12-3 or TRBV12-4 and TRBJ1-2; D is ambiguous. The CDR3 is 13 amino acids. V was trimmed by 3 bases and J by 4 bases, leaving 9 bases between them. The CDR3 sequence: CASSFDTFYGYTF. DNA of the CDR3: TGTGCCAGCAGTTTTGACACTTTCTATGGCTACACCTTC.

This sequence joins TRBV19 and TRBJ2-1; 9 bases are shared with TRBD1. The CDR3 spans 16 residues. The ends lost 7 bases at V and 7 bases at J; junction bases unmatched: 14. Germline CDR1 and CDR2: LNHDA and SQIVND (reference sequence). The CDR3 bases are TGTGCCAGTACCCCATACGGGACAGGGAGTCAAAATGAGCAGTTCTTC. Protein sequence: CASTPYGTGSQNEQFF.

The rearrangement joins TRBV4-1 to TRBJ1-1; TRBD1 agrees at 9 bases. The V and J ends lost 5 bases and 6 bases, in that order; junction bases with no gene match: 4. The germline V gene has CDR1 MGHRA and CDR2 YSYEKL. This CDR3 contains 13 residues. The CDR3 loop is CASSRDRVAEAFF. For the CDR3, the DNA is TGCGCCAGCAGCAGGGACAGGGTCGCTGAAGCTTTCTTT.

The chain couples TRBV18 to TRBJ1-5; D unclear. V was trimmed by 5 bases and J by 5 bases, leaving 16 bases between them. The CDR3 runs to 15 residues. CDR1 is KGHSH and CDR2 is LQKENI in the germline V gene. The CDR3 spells CASSADGILDQPQHF. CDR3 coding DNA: TGTGCCAGCTCAGCGGACGGGATTCTTGATCAGCCCCAGCATTTT.

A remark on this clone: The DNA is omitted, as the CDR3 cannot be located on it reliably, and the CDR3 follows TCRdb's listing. CDR3 sequence reads: CTSSQESRCGLAPDFGGGIEQFF. The V gene is TRBV1, the J gene TRBJ2-1; the table assigns TRBD2, which was not confirmed against the DNA. TRBV1 is an annotated pseudogene. The CDR3 extends over 23 residues, inclusive of both ends.

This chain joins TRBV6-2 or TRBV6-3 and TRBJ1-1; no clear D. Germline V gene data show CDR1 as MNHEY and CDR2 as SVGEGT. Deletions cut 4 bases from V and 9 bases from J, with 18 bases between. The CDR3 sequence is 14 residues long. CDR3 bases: TGTGCCAGCAGTTCCGGACGGGTTCAGCTGAAAGCTTTCTTT. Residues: CASSSGRVQLKAFF.

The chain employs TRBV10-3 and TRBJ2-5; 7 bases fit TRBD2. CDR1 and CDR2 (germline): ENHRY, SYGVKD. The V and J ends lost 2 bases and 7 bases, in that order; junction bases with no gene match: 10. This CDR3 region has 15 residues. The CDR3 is CAISEPPVGGVTQYF. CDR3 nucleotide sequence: TGTGCCATCAGTGAGCCCCCCGTGGGGGGGGTGACCCAGTACTTC.

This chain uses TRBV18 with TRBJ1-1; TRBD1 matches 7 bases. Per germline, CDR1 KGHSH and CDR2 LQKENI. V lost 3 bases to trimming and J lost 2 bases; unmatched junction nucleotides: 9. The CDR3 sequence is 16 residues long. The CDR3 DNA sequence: TGTGCCAGCTCACCGGGACTGACAGGGCCCAACACTGAAGCTTTCTTT. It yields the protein CASSPGLTGPNTEAFF. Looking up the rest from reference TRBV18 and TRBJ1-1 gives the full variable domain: NAGVMQNPRHLVRRRGQEARLRCSPMKGHSHVYWYRQLPEEGLKFMVYLQKENIIDESGMPKERFSAEFPKEGPSILRIQQVVRGDSAAYFCASSPGLTGPNTEAFFGQGTRLTVV.

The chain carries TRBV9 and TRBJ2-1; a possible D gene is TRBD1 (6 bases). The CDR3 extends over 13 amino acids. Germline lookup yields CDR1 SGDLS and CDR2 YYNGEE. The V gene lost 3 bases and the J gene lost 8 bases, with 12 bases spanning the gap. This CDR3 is CASSEGVSYEQFF. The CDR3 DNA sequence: TGTGCCAGCAGCGAGGGGGTGTCGTATGAGCAGTTCTTC.

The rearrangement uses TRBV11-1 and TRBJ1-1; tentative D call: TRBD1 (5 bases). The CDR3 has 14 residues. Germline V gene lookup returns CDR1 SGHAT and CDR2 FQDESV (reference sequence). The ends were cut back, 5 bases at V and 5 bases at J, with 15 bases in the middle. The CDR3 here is CASSTAGGTTEAFF. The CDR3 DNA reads TGTGCCAGCAGCACGGCCGGCGGGACTACTGAAGCTTTCTTT.